The 18 T cell receptor beta chains in this list originate from one sample, sequenced in a study of CD8+ T cells in alopecia areata. RNA was extracted and reverse transcribed into cDNA as the sequencing template. Clones were read by immunoSEQ multiplex PCR, and TCRdb kept only the in-frame ones, dropping some. This table has tens of thousands of clones, 62% appearing once. The sequencing sample was made of NKG2D-high CD8+ T cells sorted from blood. The source of these receptors is a human donor with alopecia areata.

The rearrangement links TRBV2 to TRBJ1-2; 7 bases match TRBD1. The CDR3 totals 12 residues. J lost 6 bases, V lost 9 bases, and 7 bases had no gene match. Per the germline V gene, CDR1 is SNHLY and CDR2 is FYNNEI. CDR3 in amino acids: CARLTGLDGYTF. CDR3 in DNA: TGTGCCAGACTGACAGGGTTGGATGGCTACACCTTC.

This rearrangement joins TRBV29-1 to TRBJ2-5; the match to TRBD1 covers 8 bases. Germline CDR1 is SQVTM and CDR2 is ANQGSEA. V shed 7 bases and J 5 bases; nucleotides not matched to a gene: 12. This CDR3 spans 14 amino acids. As DNA, the CDR3 is TGCAGCGGGACCACAGGGGGGATACTGGAGACCCAGTACTTC. It yields the protein CSGTTGGILETQYF.

This chain connects TRBV6-5 to TRBJ2-2; D perhaps matches TRBD1 (6 bases). CDR1 and CDR2 from the germline V gene are MNHEY and SVGAGI. Trimming stripped 2 bases from V and 1 base from J, with 8 bases between. The CDR3 is 15 amino acids. CDR3 in amino acids: CASSYRTVNTGELFF. CDR3 DNA: TGTGCCAGCAGTTACCGGACAGTGAACACCGGGGAGCTGTTTTTT.

The J gene is TRBJ2-1, the V gene TRBV27, with a tentative D call TRBD1 (6 bases). The germline CDR1 and CDR2 sequences are MNHEY and SMNVEV (reference sequence). V was shortened by 10 bases and J by 3 bases, with 16 bases between the two germline ends. CDR3 length: 14 residues. This chain's CDR3 is CATRTQGLYNEQFF. The CDR3 DNA sequence: TGTGCCACCAGGACGCAGGGGCTCTACAATGAGCAGTTCTTC.

The sample holds a few counts of this clone. The chain links TRBV28 to TRBJ1-5; TRBD1 aligns across 7 bases. V lost 4 bases to trimming and J lost 6 bases; unmatched junction nucleotides: 6. This CDR3 comprises 14 residues. Germline CDR1 MDHEN, CDR2 SYDVKM. This CDR3 is CASSSGQLTQPQHF. CDR3 DNA sequence: TGTGCCAGCAGTTCGGGACAGCTGACTCAGCCCCAGCATTTT.

The CDR3 nucleotides read TGTGCCAGCAGTTTGCAGCTGAACACTGAAGCTTTCTTT. This translates into CASSLQLNTEAFF. This rearrangement joins TRBV27 to TRBJ1-1; no clear D gene. V lost 3 bases and J lost 0, with 5 bases in between. Germline V CDR1 and CDR2: MNHEY, SMNVEV (reference sequence). CDR3 length: 13 residues.

J is TRBJ2-1 and V is TRBV7-8; D is uncertain. The CDR3 is 13 residues long. V lost 9 bases to trimming and J lost 5 bases, with 14 bases between them. CDR1 is SGHVS and CDR2 is FQNEAQ in the germline V gene. CDR3 sequence: CARTSGSNNEQFF. The CDR3 nucleotides read TGTGCCAGAACATCCGGGTCTAACAATGAGCAGTTCTTC.

A note on this clone: The junction differs from germline at one of its ends, possibly a read error. J is TRBJ2-7 and V is TRBV20-1; D remains ambiguous. Germline V gene lookup returns CDR1 DFQATT and CDR2 SNEGSKA (reference sequence). The CDR3 totals 11 residues. CDR3 amino acids: CGARSRYEQYF. The CDR3 DNA follows: TGCGGTGCTAGATCTCGCTACGAGCAGTACTTC.

This chain links TRBV11-1 with TRBJ1-1; maybe TRBD1 (5 bases). Trimming left V 5 bases short and J 1 base short, with 11 bases between. The germline V gene encodes CDR1 SGHAT and CDR2 FQDESV (reference sequence). The CDR3 consists of 14 residues. The CDR3 sequence: CASSPGGWNTEAFF. CDR3 DNA: TGTGCCAGCAGCCCGGGGGGGTGGAACACTGAAGCTTTCTTT.

V gene TRBV27 combines with J gene TRBJ2-5, with TRBD2 matching over 8 bases. The assigned J gene may be wrong: the sequence end matches TRBJ2-7 better. Germline loops: CDR1 MNHEY, CDR2 SMNVEV (reference sequence). There are 15 residues in the CDR3. The DNA for the CDR3 is TGTGCCAGCAGTACCCATAGCGGGGCCTCCTACGAGCAGTACTTC. Its protein product is CASSTHSGASYEQYF.

J is TRBJ1-6 and V is TRBV4-3, with unresolved D. Germline V CDR1 and CDR2: LGHNA, YSLEER. The V end was cut by 0 bases, the J end by 6 bases, with 18 bases between. This CDR3 is 18 amino acids long. CDR3 nucleotides: TGCGCCAGCAGCCAAGAGTCGTTAGTTGGGCAGTCTAATTCACCCCTCCACTTT. Protein: CASSQESLVGQSNSPLHF.

Only a few counts were recorded for this clone. V is TRBV18 and J is TRBJ2-7; 8 nucleotides align to TRBD1. The germline V gene has CDR1 KGHSH and CDR2 LQKENI. The V segment lost 3 bases and the J segment 5 bases; nucleotides outside the gene matches: 9. The CDR3 has 15 amino acids. This chain's CDR3 is CASSPNDRGIDEQYF. CDR3 bases: TGTGCCAGCTCACCCAACGACAGGGGTATCGACGAGCAGTACTTC. The full variable domain, rest sourced from reference TRBV18 and TRBJ2-7, is NAGVMQNPRHLVRRRGQEARLRCSPMKGHSHVYWYRQLPEEGLKFMVYLQKENIIDESGMPKERFSAEFPKEGPSILRIQQVVRGDSAAYFCASSPNDRGIDEQYFGPGTRLTVT.

The chain uses TRBV4-1 and TRBJ2-7; perhaps TRBD1 as D (6 bases). In germline, CDR1 is MGHRA, CDR2 YSYEKL. The CDR3 is 16 residues long. V lost 2 bases, J lost 2 bases, and 16 bases lay in between. The CDR3, as DNA: TGCGCCAGCAGCCAATCCTACGGGACAAATACCTACGAGCAGTACTTC. Protein: CASSQSYGTNTYEQYF.

In its sample, this clone was seen once. CDR3 amino acids: CASTSIGASNEQFF. DNA of the CDR3: TGTGCCAGCACCTCCATAGGGGCGAGTAATGAGCAGTTCTTC. This chain uses TRBV7-9 with TRBJ2-1, with D tentatively TRBD1 (5 bases). Trimming took 7 bases from V and 7 from J, leaving 17 bases between them. The CDR3 has 14 residues. Germline V gene data show CDR1 as SEHNR and CDR2 as FQNEAQ (reference sequence).

The chain has TRBV6-5 and TRBJ1-5; D is unclear. V lost 0 bases and J lost 7, with 10 bases in between. The CDR3 sequence is 14 residues long. CDR1 is MNHEY and CDR2 is SVGAGI in the germline V gene. The CDR3 loop reads CASSYSSGMQPQHF. CDR3 nucleotides: TGTGCCAGCAGTTACTCGTCGGGGATGCAGCCCCAGCATTTT.

The rearrangement joins TRBV4-2 to TRBJ2-5, with D maybe TRBD2 (5 bases). The CDR3 is made up of 15 amino acids. V dropped 0 bases and J dropped 0 bases, with 8 bases sitting between them. The germline V gene has CDR1 LGHNA and CDR2 YNFKEQ. The CDR3 is CASSQDLGNQETQYF. The DNA for the CDR3 is TGTGCCAGCAGCCAAGATCTCGGGAACCAAGAGACCCAGTACTTC.

The V call is TRBV27, the J call TRBJ2-7; D is ambiguous. CDR1 is MNHEY and CDR2 is SMNVEV in the germline V gene (reference sequence). The germline V and J ends were trimmed by 4 bases and 0 bases, with 4 bases remaining between them. The CDR3 is made up of 12 amino acids. The DNA for the CDR3 is TGTGCCAGCAGTTCCTTCTCCTACGAGCAGTACTTC. Protein: CASSSFSYEQYF.

This clone came up a few times. The V gene is TRBV29-1, the J gene TRBJ2-3; 9 bases fit TRBD2. V was pared by 0 bases and J by 4 bases, with 5 bases of the junction left unmatched. There are 15 residues in the CDR3. Germline-derived CDR1 and CDR2 are SQVTM and ANQGSEA. As DNA, the CDR3 is TGCAGCGTTGAAGAGTCTAGCGGGATATCAGATACGCAGTATTTT. It translates to CSVEESSGISDTQYF.